The source of this T cell receptor (beta chain) is a study of PD-1 blockade in classical Hodgkin lymphoma. Only a few counts were recorded for this clone. The antigen is undetermined. Study findings and constraints: Complete responders started with a diversity level that resembled newly diagnosed patients at baseline. Initiation of nivolumab under 1 year after ASCT led to exclusion of patients. It was reported that newly diagnosed patients had less baseline TCR diversity than healthy donors.

Libraries were prepared by immunoSEQ multiplex PCR; TCRdb keeps only in-frame clonotypes and omits some of them. The sample has 150,000 or so clones; around 73% are singletons. The germline V gene has CDR1 MNHNY and CDR2 SVGAGI (reference sequence). CDR3 size: 15 residues. Trimming removed 0 bases at V and 1 base at J, with 8 bases between. Every patient experienced relapse after autologous stem cell transplantation, and brentuximab vedotin exposure varied. Sequences were derived from peripheral blood mononuclear cells (PBMCs), sampled before the second cycle of nivolumab. The TCR originated in a human donor with classical Hodgkin lymphoma. The chain is built from TRBV6-6 and TRBJ2-3, with D perhaps TRBD2 (6 bases). The CDR3 DNA is TGTGCCAGCAGTTACTCGGGCGGGGGCACAGATACGCAGTATTTT. Its translation is CASSYSGGGTDTQYF.